This T cell receptor beta chain was retrieved from a study of control samples from healthy donors and cancer patients. The method was immunoSEQ multiplex PCR; TCRdb's version includes in-frame clones alone and lacks a portion of them. The data contain some 160,000 clones, about 94% of them singletons. The V gene's germline CDR1 is SGDLS and CDR2 YYNGEE. Trimming at V came to 2 bases and at J to 10 bases, leaving 13 bases not matched to a gene. CDR3 length: 16 residues. The sequenced material came from blood. The rearrangement links TRBV9 to TRBJ2-1; the match to TRBD2 covers 9 bases. This sequence originates from a woman between 35 and 50 years old in good health. The CDR3 here is CASSVSGTSFFYEQFF. The CDR3 DNA sequence: TGTGCCAGCAGCGTCTCCGGGACTAGCTTCTTTTACGAGCAGTTCTTC.